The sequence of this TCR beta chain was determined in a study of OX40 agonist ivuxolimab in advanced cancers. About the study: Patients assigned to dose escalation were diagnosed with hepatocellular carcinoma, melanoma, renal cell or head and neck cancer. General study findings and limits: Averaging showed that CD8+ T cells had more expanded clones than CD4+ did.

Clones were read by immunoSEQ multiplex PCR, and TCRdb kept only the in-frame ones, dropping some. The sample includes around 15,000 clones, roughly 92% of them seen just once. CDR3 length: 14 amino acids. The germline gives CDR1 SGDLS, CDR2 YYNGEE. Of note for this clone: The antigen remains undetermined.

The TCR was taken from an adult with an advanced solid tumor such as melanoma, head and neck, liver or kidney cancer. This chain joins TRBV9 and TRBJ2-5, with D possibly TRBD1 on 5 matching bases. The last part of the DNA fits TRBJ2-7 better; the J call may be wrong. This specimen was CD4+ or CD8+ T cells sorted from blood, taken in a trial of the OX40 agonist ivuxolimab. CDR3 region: CASSVEGATYEQYF. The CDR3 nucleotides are TGTGCCAGCAGCGTAGAAGGGGCCACCTACGAGCAGTACTTC.